The TCR beta chain under discussion was sequenced for a study of early T cells in non-severe SARS-CoV-2 infection. Study-level information: RNA in bulk from unsorted whole blood was sequenced, and chains were unpaired.

The CDR3 runs to 16 residues. V gave up 4 bases and J gave up 6 bases; unmatched junction bases: 12. The V gene's germline CDR1 is MGHRA and CDR2 YSYEKL. This clonotype was picked up a small number of times. Its antigen is undetermined. Attachment of unique molecular identifiers was made to individual cDNA molecules. TCRdb used MiXCR to reprocess the 5' RACE reads, holding one entry per CDR3 protein. This sample has 54,000 or so distinct CDR3 sequences, with around 5.6% found just once. Study-wide results and limits: Private and CD4 specificities were missed by VDJdb matching, skewed to anti-spike CD8.

The V call is TRBV4-1, the J call TRBJ2-3; 8 bases align to TRBD1. The TCR was taken from an adult who was a healthcare worker with PCR-confirmed SARS-CoV-2 infection or an uninfected control (not recorded which). The specimen was whole blood. The CDR3 spells CASSRLWGQVMDTQYF. For the CDR3, the DNA is TGCGCCAGCAGCCGTCTATGGGGACAGGTAATGGATACGCAGTATTTT.